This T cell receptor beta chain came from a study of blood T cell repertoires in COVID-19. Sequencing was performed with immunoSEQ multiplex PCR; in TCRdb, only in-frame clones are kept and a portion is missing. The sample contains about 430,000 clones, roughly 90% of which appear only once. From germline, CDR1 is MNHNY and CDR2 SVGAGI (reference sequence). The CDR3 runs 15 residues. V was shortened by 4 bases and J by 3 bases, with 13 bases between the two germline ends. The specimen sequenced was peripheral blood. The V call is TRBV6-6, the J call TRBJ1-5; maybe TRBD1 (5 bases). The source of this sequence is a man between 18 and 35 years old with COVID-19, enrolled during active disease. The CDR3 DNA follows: TGTGCCAGCAGTTTCGGCCTGGGACTCAATCAGCCCCAGCATTTT. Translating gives CASSFGLGLNQPQHF.